The present TCR beta chain was sequenced within a study of human T cells and chemical hapten exposure. Trimming took 1 base from V and 1 from J, leaving 7 bases between them. The CDR3 consists of 14 residues. CDR1 is MGHRA, CDR2 YSYEKL, per germline. The time point: healthy volunteer bleed at 6 weeks. Unfractionated whole blood yielded the extracted total RNA. Via MiXCR, TCRdb re-called the RACE reads, giving one row per CDR3 protein. The profile shows around 80,000 distinct CDR3 sequences, approximately 8% of them singletons. The source is a male donor in good health. Some clones in this sample may be carry-over from other donors' samples. The chain links TRBV4-1 to TRBJ1-1; D gene unclear. The material sequenced was whole blood. CDR3 sequence reads: CASSQAVQNTEAFF. The CDR3 bases are TGCGCCAGCAGCCAAGCCGTACAGAACACTGAAGCTTTCTTT.